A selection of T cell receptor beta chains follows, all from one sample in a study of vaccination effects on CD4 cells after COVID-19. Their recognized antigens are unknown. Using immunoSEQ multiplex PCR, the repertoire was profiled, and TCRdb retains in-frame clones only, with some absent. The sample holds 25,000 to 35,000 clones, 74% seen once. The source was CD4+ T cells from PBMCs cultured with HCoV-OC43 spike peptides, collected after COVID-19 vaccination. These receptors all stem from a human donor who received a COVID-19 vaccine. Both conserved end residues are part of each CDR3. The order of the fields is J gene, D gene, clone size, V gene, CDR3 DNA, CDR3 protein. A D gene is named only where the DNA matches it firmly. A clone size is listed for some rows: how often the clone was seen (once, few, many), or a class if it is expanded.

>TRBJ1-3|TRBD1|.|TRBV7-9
TGTGCCAGCAGCCGGGACAGGGCCTCTGGAAACACCATATATTTT
CASSRDRASGNTIYF
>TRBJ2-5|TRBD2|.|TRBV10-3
TGTGCCATCAGGGGGACTAGCGGGGGGCGAGAGACCCAGTACTTC
CAIRGTSGGRETQYF
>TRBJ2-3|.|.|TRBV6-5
TGTGCCAGCGGCCTAAAAAGAGGAGATACGCAGTATTTT
CASGLKRGDTQYF
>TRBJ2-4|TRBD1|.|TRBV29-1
TGCAGCGGGACAGGGCCCTCGAACATTCAGTACTTC
CSGTGPSNIQYF
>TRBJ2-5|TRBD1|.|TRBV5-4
TGTGCCAGCAGCACGGGACAGAATCCCCTAGAGACCCAGTACTTC
CASSTGQNPLETQYF
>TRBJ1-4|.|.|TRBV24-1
TGTGCCACCAGTCAGGGGCAAGGAACTAATGAAAAACTGTTTTTT
CATSQGQGTNEKLFF
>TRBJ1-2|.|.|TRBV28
TGTGCCAGCAGTTCTAGATATGGCTACACCTTC
CASSSRYGYTF
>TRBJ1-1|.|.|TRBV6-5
TGTGCCAGCACCACAAACGGGGGGGTGAACACTGAAGCTTTCTTT
CASTTNGGVNTEAFF
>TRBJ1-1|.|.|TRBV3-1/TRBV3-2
TGTGCCAGCAGCCGTCGGACAGCCGGCGGAGCTTTCTTT
CASSRRTAGGAFF
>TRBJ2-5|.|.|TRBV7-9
TGTGCCAGCAGCTTAGTGGGAGCCGAGACCCAGTACTTC
CASSLVGAETQYF
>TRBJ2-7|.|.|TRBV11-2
TGTGCCAGCAGCTTAGAGCCAGGCCCCTACGAGCAGTACTTC
CASSLEPGPYEQYF
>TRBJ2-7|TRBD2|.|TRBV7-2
TGTGCCAGCAGCTTTACGGGGGGCTACGAGCAGTACTTC
CASSFTGGYEQYF
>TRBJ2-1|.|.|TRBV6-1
TGTGCCAGCAGTGAGTCAGGGAACAATGAGCAGTTCTTC
CASSESGNNEQFF
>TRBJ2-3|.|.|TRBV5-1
TGCGCCAGCAGCTTGGCCAGTCCGGGCGCAGATACGCAGTATTTT
CASSLASPGADTQYF
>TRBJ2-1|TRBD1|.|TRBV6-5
TGTGCCAGCAGCGAGACAGGGGGCTGGAATGAGCAGTTCTTC
CASSETGGWNEQFF
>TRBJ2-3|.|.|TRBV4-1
TGCGCCAGCAGCCAAGACCGAGGGCTGGCAAACACAGATACGCAGTATTTT
CASSQDRGLANTDTQYF
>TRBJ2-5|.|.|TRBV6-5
TGTGCCAGCAGAAGGGACATCCGTTTGGAGACCCAGTACTTC
CASRRDIRLETQYF
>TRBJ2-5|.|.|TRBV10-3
TGTGCCATCAGTGAGTCAGTTAACGTTGGGAGGGAGACCCAGTACTTC
CAISESVNVGRETQYF
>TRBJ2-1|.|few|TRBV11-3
TGTGCCAGCAGCGACAACCGTAATGAGCAGTTCTTC
CASSDNRNEQFF
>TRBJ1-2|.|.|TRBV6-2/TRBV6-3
TGTGCCAGCAGCCCGGCACCTCCCTATGGCTACACCTTC
CASSPAPPYGYTF
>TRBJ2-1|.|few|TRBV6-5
TGTGCCAGCAGTTACTCGGCGACCCTATCCTACAATGAGCAGTTCTTC
CASSYSATLSYNEQFF
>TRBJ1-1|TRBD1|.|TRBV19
TGTGCCAGTATTAGAGGGGGCCCCACTGAAGCTTTCTTT
CASIRGGPTEAFF
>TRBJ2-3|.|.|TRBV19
TGTGCCAGTAGTATAAATGAGGGGCAGGGTGGTACGCAGTATTTT
CASSINEGQGGTQYF
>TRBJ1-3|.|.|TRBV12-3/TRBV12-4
TGTGCCAGCACGACGCGTATCGGGAACACCATATATTTT
CASTTRIGNTIYF
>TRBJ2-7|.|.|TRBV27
TGTGCCAGCAGTTTAGAAAGGGACGGACCGTGTATTTCCTACGAGCAGTACTTC
CASSLERDGPCISYEQYF
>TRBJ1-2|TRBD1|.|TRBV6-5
TGTGCCAGCAGACTCGGACAGGGTGGCTATGGCTACACCTTC
CASRLGQGGYGYTF
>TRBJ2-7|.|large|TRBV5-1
TGCGCCAGCAGCTTGGAGGCTTCTGACTACGAGCAGTACTTC
CASSLEASDYEQYF
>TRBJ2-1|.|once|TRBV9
TGTGCCAGCAGCGTAGGCGCGGGACTTTACAATGAGCAGTTCTTC
CASSVGAGLYNEQFF
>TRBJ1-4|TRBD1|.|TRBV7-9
TGTGCCAGCAGCCCGGGACAGGGGGCGGCTAATGAAAAACTGTTTTTT
CASSPGQGAANEKLFF
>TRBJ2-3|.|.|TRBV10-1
TGCGCCAGCAGTGAGTCGAGCACAGATACGCAGTATTTT
CASSESSTDTQYF
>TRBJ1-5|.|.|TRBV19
TGTGCCAGTAGTATAGGGACCCAGCACAATCAGCCCCAGCATTTT
CASSIGTQHNQPQHF
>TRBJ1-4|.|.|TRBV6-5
TGTGCCAGCAGGGACACCGGCTTTGGACAACTGTTTTTT
CASRDTGFGQLFF
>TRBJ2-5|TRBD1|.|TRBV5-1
TGCGCCAGCAGCTTGGGGGGGACAGATCAAGAGACCCAGTACTTC
CASSLGGTDQETQYF
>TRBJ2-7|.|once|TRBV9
TGTGCCAGCAGCGTAGGGGGCGGGCAGAGCTCCTACGAGCAGTACTTC
CASSVGGGQSSYEQYF
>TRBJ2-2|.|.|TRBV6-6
TGTGCCAGCAGTTACGTGGCAGAAGTCACCGGGGAGCTGTTTTTT
CASSYVAEVTGELFF
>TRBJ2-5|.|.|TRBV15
TGTGCCACCAGCAGAGATCCGGGACCACAAGAGACCCAGTACTTC
CATSRDPGPQETQYF
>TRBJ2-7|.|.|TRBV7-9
TGTGCCAGCAGCTCACAAAGACAGGAGAGCTCCTACGAGCAGTACTTC
CASSSQRQESSYEQYF
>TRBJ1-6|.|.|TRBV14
TGTGCCAGCAGCCAAGCAAGGGGGGCGGCTTCACCCCTCCACTTT
CASSQARGAASPLHF
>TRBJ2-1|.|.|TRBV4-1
TGCGCCAGCAGCCCTCCCTCCGGAATTCGGGGTCTCGTTAATGAGCAGTTCTTC
CASSPPSGIRGLVNEQFF
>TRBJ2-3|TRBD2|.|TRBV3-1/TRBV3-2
TGTGCCAGCAGCCAGGTAGCGGGGGTCACAGATACGCAGTATTTT
CASSQVAGVTDTQYF
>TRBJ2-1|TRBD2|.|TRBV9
TGTGCCAGCAGCGTAGGTTCTAGCGGGAACAATGAGCAGTTCTTC
CASSVGSSGNNEQFF
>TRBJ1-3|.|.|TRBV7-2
TGTGCCAGCAGCCGGGGGCCAAGCTCTGGAAACACCATATATTTT
CASSRGPSSGNTIYF
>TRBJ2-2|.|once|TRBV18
TGTGCCAGCTCACCACCCTGGGCAGGCGGTACCGGGGAGCTGTTTTTT
CASSPPWAGGTGELFF
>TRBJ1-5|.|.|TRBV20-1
TGCAGTGCTAGTCCCCAGGGAGTTCAGCCCCAGCATTTT
CSASPQGVQPQHF
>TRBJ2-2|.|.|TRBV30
TGTGCCTGGAGCCCCGCCGTGGCGGGGGAGCTGTTTTTT
CAWSPAVAGELFF
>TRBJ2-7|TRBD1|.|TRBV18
TGTGCCAGCTCCCCTGGGACAGGAGCCTACGAGCAGTACTTC
CASSPGTGAYEQYF
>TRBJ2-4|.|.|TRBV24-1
TGTGCCACCGAAGGACGGGGCGTCATTCAGTACTTC
CATEGRGVIQYF
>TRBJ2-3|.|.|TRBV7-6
TGTGCCAGCAGCTTAGGAGGGTTAGATACGCAGTATTTT
CASSLGGLDTQYF
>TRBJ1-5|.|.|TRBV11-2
TGTGCCAGCAGCTTAGGGATAGGGCAGGGTAGCAATCAGCCCCAGCATTTT
CASSLGIGQGSNQPQHF
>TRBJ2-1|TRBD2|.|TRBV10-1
TGCGCCAGCAGTGAGGTCAGCGGGACGGGGAATGAGCAGTTCTTC
CASSEVSGTGNEQFF
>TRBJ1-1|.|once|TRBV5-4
TGTGCCAGCAGCTTTCCAGGGGTCGGCGGCACTGAAGCTTTCTTT
CASSFPGVGGTEAFF